A single sample gave rise to the 30 T cell receptor beta chains below, sequenced in a study of blood T cell repertoires in COVID-19. Produced via immunoSEQ multiplex PCR; TCRdb's table is partial and in-frame only. The repertoire has tens of thousands of clones, more than 75% of them found once; the top ten carry around 7.9%. Sequences were obtained from peripheral blood. Receptors originate from a man between 45 and 60 years old with active COVID-19.

Here the CDR3 DNA reads TGTGCCAGCAGTCGTCACACTAGCGGGACGATCACAGATACGCAGTATTTT. It is translated as CASSRHTSGTITDTQYF. The J gene is TRBJ2-3, the V gene TRBV6-4; TRBD2 agrees at 10 bases. The V segment lost 5 bases and the J segment 2 bases; nucleotides outside the gene matches: 10. The CDR3 loop spans 17 amino acids. Germline V gives CDR1 MRHNA, CDR2 SNTAGT.

V is TRBV7-8 and J is TRBJ2-7; D may match TRBD1 or TRBD2 (6 bases each). Trimming removed 5 bases at V and 4 bases at J, with 9 bases between. The CDR3 loop spans 12 amino acids. From germline, CDR1 is SGHVS and CDR2 FQNEAQ. The CDR3 here is CASSRRGYEQYF. The CDR3 DNA reads as TGTGCCAGCAGCCGGAGGGGGTACGAGCAGTACTTC.

The rearrangement joins TRBV5-1 to TRBJ2-5, with 14 bases aligning to TRBD2. Germline CDR1 reads SGHRS; CDR2 reads YFSETQ. J lost 3 bases, V lost 1 base, and 8 bases had no gene match. The CDR3 runs 18 residues. The CDR3 bases are TGCGCCAGCAGCTTGTGGTCAACGGGACTAGCGGGAGAAGAGACCCAGTACTTC. Translating gives CASSLWSTGLAGEETQYF.

The V call is TRBV29-1, the J call TRBJ2-2, with D perhaps matching TRBD2 (5 bases). The CDR3 spans 13 residues. Germline assignment: CDR1 SQVTM and CDR2 ANQGSEA. The V end was cut by 4 bases, the J end by 5 bases, with 11 bases between. CDR3 in amino acids: CSVVHGSTGELFF. CDR3 coding DNA: TGCAGCGTTGTACATGGGAGTACCGGGGAGCTGTTTTTT.

This chain links TRBV6-4 with TRBJ2-3, with 7 positions matching TRBD1. The CDR3 covers 14 residues. CDR1 MRHNA and CDR2 SNTAGT come from the germline V gene. V was pared by 4 bases and J by 3 bases, with 4 bases of the junction left unmatched. CDR3: CASSVDRETDTQYF. The DNA of the CDR3 is TGTGCCAGCAGTGTTGACAGGGAAACAGATACGCAGTATTTT.

Judged by abundance, this clone is medium-sized. This chain joins TRBV20-1 and TRBJ2-5; no firm D call. Trimming cost V 6 bases and J 4 bases, with 9 bases left between them. The CDR3 runs 11 residues. Germline V gene data show CDR1 as DFQATT and CDR2 as SNEGSKA (reference sequence). CDR3 in DNA: TGCAGTGCCACGATCGGAGAGACCCAGTACTTC. Translation gives CSATIGETQYF.

The chain couples TRBV9 to TRBJ2-1; 8 nucleotides align to TRBD2. The CDR3 spans 16 residues. V shed 7 bases, J shed 6 bases, and the junction held 15 bases outside the gene matches. CDR1 SGDLS and CDR2 YYNGEE come from the germline V gene. This CDR3 is CASGPSTGTRVNEQFF. Written as DNA, the CDR3 is TGTGCCAGCGGCCCTTCAACCGGGACTAGGGTCAATGAGCAGTTCTTC.

This clone has a single count. This chain links TRBV29-1 with TRBJ1-5; 10 bases are a match to TRBD1. This CDR3 contains 12 residues. Per germline, CDR1 SQVTM and CDR2 ANQGSEA. Trimming cost V 7 bases and J 5 bases; bases outside gene matches: 2. This CDR3 is CSAGQGDQPQHF. The CDR3 coding sequence is TGCAGCGCCGGACAGGGGGATCAGCCCCAGCATTTT.

The V gene is TRBV18, the J gene TRBJ1-1; 8 bases match TRBD1. Germline V gene data show CDR1 as KGHSH and CDR2 as LQKENI. J was trimmed by 0 bases and V by 2 bases; bases with no gene match: 2. The CDR3 length is 15 residues. In DNA form, the CDR3 reads TGTGCCAGCTCACCAACAGGGGGAATGAACACTGAAGCTTTCTTT. Its protein is CASSPTGGMNTEAFF. The entire variable domain, with the rest obtained from reference TRBV18 and TRBJ1-1, is as follows: NAGVMQNPRHLVRRRGQEARLRCSPMKGHSHVYWYRQLPEEGLKFMVYLQKENIIDESGMPKERFSAEFPKEGPSILRIQQVVRGDSAAYFCASSPTGGMNTEAFFGQGTRLTVV.

The rearrangement joins TRBV11-3 to TRBJ1-2, with D unresolved. In germline, CDR1 is SGHNT, CDR2 YENEEA. CDR3 length equals 18 residues. Trimming removed 2 bases at V and 1 base at J, with 20 bases between. The CDR3 reads CASSLMTVQLEFNYGYTF. The CDR3 DNA follows: TGTGCCAGCAGCTTAATGACTGTGCAGCTGGAGTTTAACTATGGCTACACCTTC.

CDR3 in DNA: TGTGCCAGCAGCCAGCGGGGGGCGACTGGAAACACCATATATTTT. Translating it yields CASSQRGATGNTIYF. J is TRBJ1-3 and V is TRBV3-1 (or the pseudogene TRBV3-2); D perhaps matches TRBD1 (6 bases). V lost 3 bases to trimming and J lost 2 bases, with 11 bases between them. This CDR3 has 15 amino acids. Germline V gene lookup returns CDR1 LGHDT and CDR2 YNNKEL (reference sequence).

This clone was detected once. J is TRBJ2-4 and V is TRBV28, with 8 bases identical to TRBD1. The CDR3 has 14 residues. CDR1 MDHEN and CDR2 SYDVKM come from the germline V gene. The trim removed 5 bases at V and 8 bases at J, leaving 8 bases unmatched. CDR3 region: CASSSQGAGDIQYF. CDR3 DNA sequence: TGTGCCAGCAGTAGCCAGGGGGCTGGCGACATTCAGTACTTC.

The chain joins TRBV5-6 to TRBJ2-3; 11 bases are shared with TRBD2. J was trimmed by 4 bases and V by 4 bases; bases with no gene match: 2. There are 14 residues in the CDR3. Germline V gives CDR1 SGHDT, CDR2 YYEEEE. CDR3: CASSLGLAADTQYF. In DNA form, the CDR3 reads TGTGCCAGCAGCCTGGGACTAGCGGCAGATACGCAGTATTTT.

The chain carries TRBV3-1 (or the pseudogene TRBV3-2) and TRBJ2-5; a weak D match, TRBD2 (6 bases). This CDR3 comprises 15 residues. From germline, CDR1 is LGHDT and CDR2 YNNKEL (reference sequence). V was shortened by 0 bases and J by 1 base, with 9 bases between the two germline ends. DNA of the CDR3: TGTGCCAGCAGCCAAGAGACTAGTCTCCAAGAGACCCAGTACTTC. It specifies CASSQETSLQETQYF.

This clone was counted a few times. This chain joins TRBV4-3 and TRBJ2-7, with D possibly TRBD2 on 5 matching bases. CDR3 length: 13 amino acids. V was pared by 4 bases and J by 3 bases, with 10 bases between. Looked up from germline, CDR1 is LGHNA and CDR2 is YSLEER. The CDR3 reads CASSRTRNYEQYF. In nucleotides, the CDR3 is TGCGCCAGCAGCCGCACTAGGAACTACGAGCAGTACTTC.

The chain couples TRBV6-5 to TRBJ2-7; tentatively, D is TRBD1 (6 bases). V gave up 3 bases and J gave up 1 base, with 10 bases separating them. This CDR3 has 14 residues. Germline V CDR1 and CDR2: MNHEY, SVGAGI. This CDR3 reads CASSYLQGSYEQYF. CDR3 nucleotide sequence: TGTGCCAGCAGTTATCTTCAGGGGTCCTACGAGCAGTACTTC.

This sequence joins TRBV2 and TRBJ2-2; 13 bases line up with TRBD2. Germline loops: CDR1 SNHLY, CDR2 FYNNEI. Trimming took 6 bases from V and 6 from J; bases not matched to a gene: 16. CDR3 size: 19 residues. CDR3 sequence reads: CASSPRTSGRWVYAGELFF. The CDR3 nucleotides read TGTGCCAGCAGCCCCCGGACTAGCGGGAGATGGGTATACGCCGGGGAGCTGTTTTTT.

V and J are TRBV4-1 and TRBJ2-1, with 10 bases aligning to TRBD1. This CDR3 comprises 16 residues. The V segment lost 3 bases and the J segment 6 bases; nucleotides outside the gene matches: 8. Germline V gene sequence: CDR1 MGHRA, CDR2 YSYEKL. The CDR3 DNA sequence: TGCGCCAGCAGCCAGCAGGGACAGGGGATTGGCAATGAGCAGTTCTTC. This encodes CASSQQGQGIGNEQFF.

The J gene is TRBJ1-5, the V gene TRBV6-2 or TRBV6-3; 8 bases line up with TRBD1. The CDR3 length is 18 residues. The V gene end was trimmed by 2 bases and the J gene end by 0 bases; junction bases not matched to a gene: 9. CDR1 MNHEY and CDR2 SVGEGT come from the germline V gene. The CDR3 nucleotides are TGTGCCAGCAGTTACGACAGGGGCTGGGGCCTTAGCAATCAGCCCCAGCATTTT. Its translation: CASSYDRGWGLSNQPQHF.

This rearrangement joins TRBV5-4 to TRBJ2-1, with TRBD2 matching over 8 bases. The V and J ends lost 0 bases and 9 bases, in that order; junction bases with no gene match: 5. The germline gives CDR1 SGHNT, CDR2 YYREEE (reference sequence). The CDR3 totals 14 residues. CDR3 protein: CASSLGGTRGEQFF. CDR3 in DNA: TGTGCCAGCAGCTTGGGAGGGACTAGGGGTGAGCAGTTCTTC. Complete variable domain (other parts from reference TRBV5-4 and TRBJ2-1): ETGVTQSPTHLIKTRGQQVTLRCSSQSGHNTVSWYQQALGQGPQFIFQYYREEENGRGNFPPRFSGLQFPNYSSELNVNALELDDSALYLCASSLGGTRGEQFFGPGTRLTVL.

This chain joins TRBV5-1 and TRBJ1-1, with TRBD1 matching over 11 bases. The CDR3 spans 17 residues. The V gene end was trimmed by 0 bases and the J gene end by 4 bases; junction bases not matched to a gene: 8. CDR1 SGHRS and CDR2 YFSETQ come from the germline V gene. The CDR3 sequence: CASSLDGTGGRSTEAFF. The CDR3 region has the DNA TGCGCCAGCAGCTTGGATGGGACAGGGGGTAGGAGCACTGAAGCTTTCTTT.

This chain joins TRBV9 and TRBJ1-1, with 11 bases that match TRBD1. CDR3 length equals 15 residues. Looked up from germline, CDR1 is SGDLS and CDR2 is YYNGEE. V gave up 5 bases and J gave up 7 bases; unmatched junction bases: 10. CDR3 residues: CASRPQGQGVGEAFF. CDR3 nucleotides: TGTGCCAGCAGGCCACAGGGACAGGGGGTTGGTGAAGCTTTCTTT.

The chain uses TRBV28 and TRBJ2-1; TRBD2 agrees at 10 bases. Germline trimming cut 5 bases from V and 1 base from J; bases unmatched to any gene: 17. This CDR3 comprises 20 residues. The germline CDR1 and CDR2 sequences are MDHEN and SYDVKM. CDR3 in amino acids: CASSGFLVLAGTSSYNEQFF. The CDR3 DNA reads TGTGCCAGCAGTGGGTTCTTGGTACTAGCGGGAACCTCTTCCTACAATGAGCAGTTCTTC.

The V gene is TRBV30, the J gene TRBJ2-5; the D is unclear. V was trimmed by 3 bases and J by 9 bases, leaving 20 bases between them. The germline V gene has CDR1 GTSNPN and CDR2 SVGIG (reference sequence). This CDR3 is 14 amino acids long. The CDR3 loop is CAWSHERRIGSQYF. CDR3 nucleotides: TGTGCCTGGAGCCACGAGAGGAGAATAGGATCCCAGTACTTC.

V usage is TRBV5-1 and J usage is TRBJ1-2, with 7 bases matching TRBD1. CDR1 is SGHRS and CDR2 is YFSETQ in the germline V gene. The ends lost 4 bases at V and 5 bases at J; junction bases unmatched: 8. The CDR3 is made up of 14 amino acids. The CDR3 reads CASSPGTAQYGYTF. The CDR3 DNA follows: TGCGCCAGCAGCCCCGGGACAGCCCAATATGGCTACACCTTC.

The chain combines TRBV27 with TRBJ2-1, with D hard to call. Germline V gene sequence: CDR1 MNHEY, CDR2 SMNVEV (reference sequence). Trimming shortened V by 6 bases and J by 4 bases, and 13 bases separated the two germline ends. The CDR3 covers 14 residues. CDR3 sequence (DNA): TGTGCCAGCAGCTTTCGAGGCCAATACAATGAGCAGTTCTTC. Residues: CASSFRGQYNEQFF.

V usage is TRBV25-1 and J usage is TRBJ2-4, with TRBD1 as a possible D gene (6 bases). V lost 2 bases to trimming and J lost 10 bases, with 12 bases between them. This CDR3 has 13 residues. Germline CDR1 is MGHDK and CDR2 is SYGVNS. The CDR3 loop reads CASSETLGGIQYF. CDR3 nucleotides: TGTGCCAGCAGTGAAACGCTAGGGGGTATTCAGTACTTC.

This chain links TRBV9 with TRBJ2-5; D possibly corresponds to TRBD1 (6 bases). V was cut by 3 bases and J by 9 bases, with 21 bases left in between. This CDR3 has 15 amino acids. CDR1 and CDR2 (germline): SGDLS, YYNGEE. The CDR3 is CASSATSGGAASQYF. The CDR3 DNA reads TGTGCCAGCAGCGCAACCTCTGGGGGCGCGGCCTCCCAGTACTTC.

The gene calls are TRBV9 and TRBJ2-1; 7 bases line up with TRBD2. The CDR3 length is 15 residues. The ends lost 6 bases at V and 0 bases at J; junction bases unmatched: 6. Germline V lookup: CDR1 SGDLS, CDR2 YYNGEE. In DNA form, the CDR3 reads TGTGCCAGCACCCCGGGGGGTTTCTCCTACAATGAGCAGTTCTTC. It specifies CASTPGGFSYNEQFF.

This chain connects TRBV27 to TRBJ2-1; TRBD2 matches at 7 bases. Looked up from germline, CDR1 is MNHEY and CDR2 is SMNVEV (reference sequence). This CDR3 is 15 amino acids long. Trimming at V came to 5 bases and at J to 2 bases, leaving 6 bases not matched to a gene. The CDR3 region is CASSISGPPYNEQFF. For the CDR3, the DNA is TGTGCCAGCAGTATTAGCGGGCCTCCCTACAATGAGCAGTTCTTC.